What follows are 21 T cell receptor beta chains derived from one specimen sequenced in a study of T cells in Graves' hyperthyroidism and ophthalmopathy. Amplified TCR beta CDR3 regions derived from RNA transcripts. HTBI primers were the set used in a first-round RT-PCR of the TCR CDR3. TCRdb itself ran the multiplex PCR reads through MiXCR, one entry per CDR3 protein. The sample records approximately 480,000 distinct CDR3 sequences, 20% to 25% being singletons. The sample was blood. Every receptor here comes from a man aged 18 to 30 with Graves' hyperthyroidism.

This clonotype was observed many times. This chain joins TRBV30 and TRBJ1-1; D gene ambiguous. There are 15 residues in the CDR3. Per the germline V gene, CDR1 is GTSNPN and CDR2 is SVGIG (reference sequence). The ends were cut back, 0 bases at V and 0 bases at J, with 11 bases in the middle. The CDR3 coding sequence is TGTGCCTGGAGTGTCCCCCCCCCTGTGAACACTGAAGCTTTCTTT. Translating it yields CAWSVPPPVNTEAFF.

The gene calls are TRBV6-5 and TRBJ2-7; TRBD1 agrees at 9 bases. Germline loops: CDR1 MNHEY, CDR2 SVGAGI. Unmatched junction bases numbered 12, after V lost 4 bases and J lost 5 bases. CDR3 length equals 16 residues. Written as DNA, the CDR3 is TGTGCCAGCAGTTCGACGGCGACAGGGGGTGTCGACGAGCAGTACTTC. Encoded protein: CASSSTATGGVDEQYF.

This clonotype was seen ten or more times. The chain is built from TRBV6-1 and TRBJ2-7; D gene unclear. The V gene lost 6 bases and the J gene lost 6 bases, with 15 bases spanning the gap. The CDR3 length is 13 residues. Germline V gives CDR1 MNHNS, CDR2 SASEGT. CDR3 sequence reads: CASSSGPFREQYF. CDR3 nucleotides: TGTGCCAGCAGCTCCGGACCATTTCGCGAGCAGTACTTC.

This clonotype has a count of ten or more. The V call is TRBV6-4, the J call TRBJ1-6, with D possibly being TRBD1 (5 bases). V dropped 2 bases and J dropped 7 bases, with 12 bases sitting between them. The CDR3 extends over 15 amino acids. The germline V gene has CDR1 MRHNA and CDR2 SNTAGT. Here the CDR3 DNA reads TGTGCCAGCAGTGACGGGGCCGCAGGGAATTCACCCCTCCACTTT. Its translation is CASSDGAAGNSPLHF.

The chain has TRBV12-3 or TRBV12-4 and TRBJ1-2; TRBD1 matches 7 bases. With 4 bases clipped from V and 2 bases from J, the junction kept 4 bases outside the gene matches. The CDR3 runs to 14 residues. The CDR3 region has the DNA TGTGCCAGCAGTTGGGACAGCAAGAACTATGGCTACACCTTC. Translated, it gives CASSWDSKNYGYTF.

V and J are TRBV6-2 or TRBV6-3 and TRBJ2-7; D is perhaps TRBD2 (6 bases). The CDR3 contains 14 residues. Trimming pared 8 bases from V and 7 bases from J, leaving 21 bases between. Germline assignment: CDR1 MNHEY and CDR2 SVGEGT. Here the CDR3 DNA reads TGTGCCAGCGAAAGGTACCCGGCTGGGGGGGAGCAGTACTTC. Protein: CASERYPAGGEQYF.

This clonotype was seen a handful of times. The CDR3: CASSTILEQYF. The CDR3 bases are TGTGCCAGCAGTACTATCCTCGAGCAGTACTTC. The V gene is TRBV28, the J gene TRBJ2-7; D gene uncertain. The V gene's germline CDR1 is MDHEN and CDR2 SYDVKM. The V end was cut by 5 bases, the J end by 6 bases, with 8 bases between. The CDR3 length is 11 residues.

This clonotype was observed many times. The chain couples TRBV30 to TRBJ1-2; TRBD1 matches at 7 bases. J lost 3 bases, V lost 3 bases, and 4 bases had no gene match. This CDR3 comprises 13 residues. CDR1 is GTSNPN, CDR2 SVGIG, per germline (reference sequence). CDR3 DNA sequence: TGTGCCTGGAGAACAGGGGCGCACTATGGCTACACCTTC. Encoded protein: CAWRTGAHYGYTF.

This clonotype was detected many times. The chain combines TRBV11-3 with TRBJ2-7; 8 positions agree with TRBD2. V lost 5 bases to trimming and J lost 7 bases; unmatched junction nucleotides: 13. In germline, CDR1 is SGHNT, CDR2 YENEEA. This CDR3 comprises 15 residues. The chain's CDR3 is CASSARAGGPGEQYF. As DNA, the CDR3 is TGTGCCAGCAGCGCGCGGGCGGGGGGCCCGGGGGAGCAGTACTTC. Looking up the rest from reference TRBV11-3 and TRBJ2-7 gives the full variable domain: EAGVVQSPRYKIIEKKQPVAFWCNPISGHNTLYWYLQNLGQGPELLIRYENEEAVDDSQLPKDRFSAERLKGVDSTLKIQPAELGDSAVYLCASSARAGGPGEQYFGPGTRLTVT.

This clonotype was counted at least ten times. The chain employs TRBV6-1 and TRBJ2-7; TRBD2 matches 8 bases. CDR3 length: 15 residues. From germline, CDR1 is MNHNS and CDR2 SASEGT. V lost 8 bases to trimming and J lost 2 bases; unmatched junction nucleotides: 11. CDR3 region: CASSDIAGPAYEQYF. In nucleotides, the CDR3 is TGTGCCAGCTCGGATATAGCGGGGCCTGCCTACGAGCAGTACTTC.

This clonotype was counted many times. The chain joins TRBV11-2 to TRBJ1-5; TRBD1 agrees at 7 bases. Germline CDR1 is SGHAT and CDR2 is FQNNGV. The J segment lost 4 bases and the V segment lost 3 bases, leaving 6 bases of the junction unmatched. The CDR3 sequence is 15 residues long. The CDR3: CASSFGQVINQPQHF. CDR3 sequence (DNA): TGTGCCAGCAGCTTTGGACAGGTGATTAATCAGCCCCAGCATTTT.

On this clonotype: A much bigger clone sits one base away, suggesting this may be a read error. The rearrangement joins TRBV20-1 to TRBJ2-7; TRBD2 aligns across 7 bases. This CDR3 is built from 14 residues. CDR1 and CDR2 (germline): DFQATT, SNEGSKA (reference sequence). The CDR3: CCAKWTRRRPEQYF. DNA of the CDR3: TGCTGTGCAAAATGGACTAGACGAAGACCCGAGCAGTACTTC.

This clonotype was seen ten or more times. The chain recombines TRBV30 with TRBJ2-7; tentatively, D is TRBD2 (6 bases). CDR1 is GTSNPN, CDR2 SVGIG, per germline (reference sequence). The CDR3 consists of 13 residues. V was shortened by 1 base and J by 7 bases, with 14 bases between the two germline ends. CDR3 DNA sequence: TGTGCCTGGAGTGGATGGAGGGGAAGTGAGCAGTACTTC. This codes for CAWSGWRGSEQYF.

This clonotype was counted many times. This chain uses TRBV7-8 with TRBJ1-2, with TRBD1 identical over 8 bases. The V and J ends lost 3 bases and 8 bases, in that order; junction bases with no gene match: 8. This CDR3 is built from 14 residues. Germline V gives CDR1 SGHVS, CDR2 FQNEAQ. CDR3 in amino acids: CASSFSRGPGGYTF. The DNA for the CDR3 is TGTGCCAGCAGCTTCTCCAGGGGGCCTGGCGGCTACACCTTC.

This clonotype came up many times. CDR3 sequence (DNA): TGTGCCAGCAGCATGCAGGGTGTTCAGCCCCAGCATTTT. Translated: CASSMQGVQPQHF. The chain couples TRBV7-8 to TRBJ1-5; D possibly corresponds to TRBD1 (5 bases). The germline CDR1 and CDR2 sequences are SGHVS and FQNEAQ. The CDR3 length is 13 residues. V lost 5 bases to trimming and J lost 6 bases, with 11 bases between them.

This clonotype was detected ten times or more. This rearrangement joins TRBV6-5 to TRBJ1-1, with D unclear. Trimming pared 7 bases from V and 4 bases from J, leaving 19 bases between. Germline V gene lookup returns CDR1 MNHEY and CDR2 SVGAGI. The CDR3 is 15 residues long. CDR3: CASNHMPGRSTEAFF. CDR3 coding DNA: TGTGCCAGCAATCATATGCCGGGTCGGAGCACTGAAGCTTTCTTT.

There are many counts of this clonotype. V is TRBV12-3 or TRBV12-4 and J is TRBJ2-7; D not certain. The CDR3 sequence is 13 residues long. V was pared by 2 bases and J by 3 bases, with 8 bases between. The CDR3 DNA reads as TGTGCCAGCAGTTTATCACTCCTCTACGAGCAGTACTTC. Translated, it gives CASSLSLLYEQYF.

This clonotype was recorded at least ten times. The chain links TRBV20-1 to TRBJ2-7; a possible D gene is TRBD2 (5 bases). Looked up from germline, CDR1 is DFQATT and CDR2 is SNEGSKA (reference sequence). With 6 bases removed from V and 2 bases from J, the gap between germline ends came to 17 bases. The CDR3 has 14 amino acids. The CDR3 coding sequence is TGCAGTGCCGAGGGCCTCCAAGGAACCTACGAGCAGTACTTC. Translated, it gives CSAEGLQGTYEQYF.

This clonotype has a count of ten or more. The J gene is TRBJ1-1, the V gene TRBV6-5; D call uncertain. The CDR3 runs 15 residues. The germline V and J ends were trimmed by 4 bases and 0 bases, with 12 bases remaining between them. CDR1 and CDR2 from the germline V gene are MNHEY and SVGAGI. The CDR3 here is CASSWAGPMNTEAFF. The CDR3 DNA follows: TGTGCCAGCAGTTGGGCAGGTCCTATGAACACTGAAGCTTTCTTT.

This clonotype was detected only a few times. V is TRBV6-1 and J is TRBJ2-7; D is undetermined. The CDR3 totals 13 residues. Germline-derived CDR1 and CDR2 are MNHNS and SASEGT. The ends were cut back, 0 bases at V and 0 bases at J, with 3 bases in the middle. CDR3 sequence: CASSEAYSYEQYF. CDR3 bases: TGTGCCAGCAGTGAAGCGTACTCCTACGAGCAGTACTTC.

About this clonotype itself: This sequence may be a read error, since a much larger clone differs from it by one base. This sequence joins TRBV7-9 and TRBJ2-7, with a tentative D call TRBD2 (6 bases). The germline V gene encodes CDR1 SEHNR and CDR2 FQNEAQ (reference sequence). V lost 10 bases to trimming and J lost 6 bases, with 19 bases between them. The CDR3 is 13 residues long. Here the CDR3 DNA reads TGTGCCAACAAACCCCTAGGAGGGGTCGAGCAGTACTTC. Protein product: CANKPLGGVEQYF.